The 30 T cell receptor beta chains reported below all come from one sample, sequenced in a study. A single record per CDR3 protein comes from TCRdb applying MiXCR to the RT-PCR reads. This table holds about 680,000 distinct CDR3 sequences, 14% found once. Sample: memory CD4+ T cells from blood. Receptors were obtained from a female donor in good health, serving as a healthy control.

This clonotype was recorded a few times. The chain joins TRBV3-1 to TRBJ2-3; perhaps TRBD2 as D (6 bases). The ends were cut back, 4 bases at V and 2 bases at J, with 19 bases in the middle. The CDR3 contains 17 residues. Germline V CDR1 and CDR2: LGHDT, YNNKEL (reference sequence). Here the CDR3 reads CASSLQATAGPTDTQYF. CDR3 nucleotides: TGTGCCAGCAGCCTCCAGGCAACGGCGGGACCCACAGATACGCAGTATTTT.

The sample holds a few counts of this clonotype. The chain employs TRBV2 and TRBJ1-5, with a tentative D call TRBD1 (5 bases). Germline V gene sequence: CDR1 SNHLY, CDR2 FYNNEI. The V end lost 5 bases, the J end lost 1 base, and 12 bases lay between the germline ends. This CDR3 is 15 amino acids long. CDR3 residues: CASSPDSASNQPQHF. The CDR3 DNA reads TGTGCCAGCAGTCCTGACAGTGCGAGCAATCAGCCCCAGCATTTT.

In this sample, this clonotype turned up a few times. This sequence joins TRBV20-1 and TRBJ1-1, with 7 nucleotides matching TRBD1. Germline V gene sequence: CDR1 DFQATT, CDR2 SNEGSKA (reference sequence). V shed 6 bases, J shed 0 bases, and the junction held 16 bases outside the gene matches. The CDR3 covers 17 residues. The chain's CDR3 is CSADGGTVGRVNTEAFF. CDR3 bases: TGCAGTGCCGACGGAGGGACAGTGGGTCGGGTGAACACTGAAGCTTTCTTT.

This clonotype was counted a few times. The chain is built from TRBV7-9 and TRBJ1-1; the match to TRBD1 covers 7 bases. The length of the CDR3 is 15 residues. Germline V gene sequence: CDR1 SEHNR, CDR2 FQNEAQ (reference sequence). Trimming removed 5 bases from V and 2 bases from J; junction bases left unmatched: 8. This chain's CDR3 is CASSGTWTGNTEAFF. The CDR3 coding sequence is TGTGCCAGCAGCGGAACCTGGACAGGAAACACTGAAGCTTTCTTT. Full variable domain (rest looked up from reference TRBV7-9 and TRBJ1-1): DTGVSQNPRHKITKRGQNVTFRCDPISEHNRLYWYRQTLGQGPEFLTYFQNEAQLEKSRLLSDRFSAERPKGSFSTLEIQRTEQGDSAMYLCASSGTWTGNTEAFFGQGTRLTVV.

This clonotype has only a few counts. V usage is TRBV5-6 and J usage is TRBJ1-2; TRBD1 matches at 7 bases. The ends lost 1 base at V and 6 bases at J; junction bases unmatched: 6. Germline lookup yields CDR1 SGHDT and CDR2 YYEEEE. The CDR3 extends over 14 amino acids. In DNA form, the CDR3 reads TGTGCCAGCAGCTTGTTGGCAGGGGGGGATGGCTACACCTTC. Residues: CASSLLAGGDGYTF.

This clonotype has a handful of counts. The genes are TRBV20-1 and TRBJ2-3; 9 bases agree with TRBD2. Unmatched junction bases numbered 5, after V lost 0 bases and J lost 1 base. CDR1 is DFQATT and CDR2 is SNEGSKA in the germline V gene (reference sequence). CDR3 length equals 16 residues. CDR3: CSARDPRTSGTDTQYF. DNA of the CDR3: TGCAGTGCTAGAGATCCCCGGACTAGCGGCACAGATACGCAGTATTTT.

This clonotype was picked up a small number of times. V is TRBV18 and J is TRBJ2-1; a possible D gene is TRBD2 (6 bases). From germline, CDR1 is KGHSH and CDR2 LQKENI. This CDR3 comprises 15 residues. V was clipped by 4 bases and J by 0 bases, with 10 bases between them. CDR3: CASSQGGVSYNEQFF. Here the CDR3 DNA reads TGTGCCAGCTCACAAGGCGGGGTCTCCTACAATGAGCAGTTCTTC.

The V gene is TRBV4-1, the J gene TRBJ1-2; 7 bases align to TRBD1. The CDR3 has 15 amino acids. Germline-derived CDR1 and CDR2 are MGHRA and YSYEKL. After removal of 0 bases from V and 3 bases from J, the junction contained 4 bases not matched to a gene. The CDR3 nucleotides read TGCGCCAGCAGCCAAGATGGGACAGCCTACTATGGCTACACCTTC. Translation: CASSQDGTAYYGYTF.

In its sample, this clonotype was seen many times. The chain links TRBV20-1 to TRBJ2-7; no definite D call. CDR1 is DFQATT, CDR2 SNEGSKA, per germline (reference sequence). CDR3 length: 12 amino acids. The germline V and J ends were trimmed by 1 base and 2 bases, with 6 bases remaining between them. The CDR3 DNA reads TGCAGTGCTAGAGGGGCGGCCTACGAGCAGTACTTC. The encoded protein is CSARGAAYEQYF.

This clonotype was seen repeatedly, ten times or more. V and J are TRBV5-1 and TRBJ2-2; the D gene could be TRBD1 or TRBD2 (5 bases each). Trimming shortened V by 4 bases and J by 4 bases, and 14 bases separated the two germline ends. Germline V gives CDR1 SGHRS, CDR2 YFSETQ. This CDR3 is built from 15 residues. Here the CDR3 reads CASSPGTPGTGELFF. CDR3 nucleotide sequence: TGCGCCAGCAGCCCAGGGACCCCGGGCACCGGGGAGCTGTTTTTT.

Comments on this clonotype: Just one base apart from a much larger clone, this may be a read error. The V and J genes are TRBV4-3 and TRBJ2-3; D may be TRBD1 (6 bases). This CDR3 is 14 amino acids long. The germline V gene has CDR1 LGHNA and CDR2 YSLEER. In DNA form, the CDR3 reads TGCGCCAGCAGCCAAGAAGGGGGTACAGATACGCATTATTTT. Amino acids: CASSQEGGTDTHYF.

This clonotype was detected a few times. This chain connects TRBV4-1 to TRBJ1-2; D not resolved. V was shortened by 2 bases and J by 4 bases, with 17 bases between the two germline ends. The CDR3 has 16 amino acids. Looked up from germline, CDR1 is MGHRA and CDR2 is YSYEKL. The CDR3 DNA follows: TGCGCCAGCAGCCAAAAGCAGCGACGACAAGGCTATGGCTACACCTTC. Amino acid sequence: CASSQKQRRQGYGYTF.

At least ten counts were recorded for this clonotype. The J gene is TRBJ1-5, the V gene TRBV9; no definite D call. Trimming shortened V by 0 bases and J by 1 base, and 8 bases separated the two germline ends. Germline CDR1 reads SGDLS; CDR2 reads YYNGEE. The CDR3 consists of 15 residues. CDR3 bases: TGTGCCAGCAGCGTAGACCTCGGCAGCAATCAGCCCCAGCATTTT. Residues: CASSVDLGSNQPQHF.

This clonotype was picked up a small number of times. This chain links TRBV11-2 with TRBJ1-2; no clear D. Trimming removed 0 bases at V and 3 bases at J, with 11 bases between. The CDR3 has 15 residues. CDR1 is SGHAT and CDR2 is FQNNGV in the germline V gene. CDR3 DNA sequence: TGTGCCAGCAGCTTAGATCAACGGCAGCACTATGGCTACACCTTC. Its translation: CASSLDQRQHYGYTF.

This clonotype has more than one count but fewer than ten. In DNA, the CDR3 is TGCGCCAGCAGCCAAGATGACTCTGGAAACACCATATATTTT. Protein sequence: CASSQDDSGNTIYF. V usage is TRBV4-3 and J usage is TRBJ1-3, with D hard to call. Deletions cut 0 bases from V and 0 bases from J, with 3 bases between. The CDR3 loop spans 14 amino acids. Germline CDR1 is LGHNA and CDR2 is YSLEER.

This clonotype was observed many times. V gene TRBV12-3 or TRBV12-4 combines with J gene TRBJ2-1; D call uncertain. The CDR3 runs to 13 residues. V was cut by 5 bases and J by 7 bases, with 12 bases left in between. The CDR3 DNA follows: TGTGCCAGCAGTACCCCTCCGGTAAATGAGCAGTTCTTC. Residues: CASSTPPVNEQFF.

This chain uses TRBV10-3 with TRBJ1-3; no firm D call. Trimming took off 6 bases at V and 0 bases at J, with 9 bases between the two ends. Germline-derived CDR1 and CDR2 are ENHRY and SYGVKD. This CDR3 comprises 14 residues. For the CDR3, the DNA is TGTGCCATCAGGGCAGACGACTCTGGAAACACCATATATTTT. Amino acid sequence: CAIRADDSGNTIYF.

This clonotype was counted at least ten times. The chain combines TRBV4-3 with TRBJ2-5; no firm D call. The CDR3 runs to 14 residues. V gave up 0 bases and J gave up 9 bases, with 14 bases separating them. The germline gives CDR1 LGHNA, CDR2 YSLEER. The CDR3 spells CASSQDRLGEAQYF. CDR3 DNA: TGCGCCAGCAGCCAAGATAGGCTGGGTGAGGCCCAGTACTTC.

The genes are TRBV28 and TRBJ2-7, with D hard to call. V was cut by 4 bases and J by 4 bases, with 17 bases left in between. The CDR3 extends over 15 amino acids. Per the germline V gene, CDR1 is MDHEN and CDR2 is SYDVKM. CDR3: CASSSPAATNYEQYF. For the CDR3, the DNA is TGTGCCAGCAGTTCACCCGCAGCCACCAATTACGAGCAGTACTTC. Looking up the rest from reference TRBV28 and TRBJ2-7 gives the full variable domain: DVKVTQSSRYLVKRTGEKVFLECVQDMDHENMFWYRQDPGLGLRLIYFSYDVKMKEKGDIPEGYSVSREKKERFSLILESASTNQTSMYLCASSSPAATNYEQYFGPGTRLTVT.

This clonotype came up a few times. The chain's CDR3 is CSVEVSLMGNEQFF. Written as DNA, the CDR3 is TGCAGCGTTGAGGTCTCTCTCATGGGCAATGAGCAGTTCTTC. The chain couples TRBV29-1 to TRBJ2-1; D gene ambiguous. Germline V lookup: CDR1 SQVTM, CDR2 ANQGSEA. V was cut by 3 bases and J by 6 bases, with 15 bases left in between. The CDR3 has 14 residues.

The rearrangement uses TRBV6-6 and TRBJ2-2; 8 bases agree with TRBD2. V shed 9 bases, J shed 3 bases, and the junction held 12 bases outside the gene matches. Per germline, CDR1 MNHNY and CDR2 SVGAGI (reference sequence). The CDR3 is made up of 16 amino acids. The CDR3 is CASQGWREEDTGELFF. For the CDR3, the DNA is TGTGCCAGTCAGGGCTGGCGGGAGGAGGACACCGGGGAGCTGTTTTTT.

This clonotype was observed many times. The J gene is TRBJ2-2, the V gene TRBV11-2; D possibly corresponds to TRBD1 (5 bases). The germline CDR1 and CDR2 sequences are SGHAT and FQNNGV. This CDR3 has 15 residues. The ends were cut back, 3 bases at V and 0 bases at J, with 8 bases in the middle. The CDR3 reads CASSFSGPNTGELFF. The CDR3 DNA reads as TGTGCCAGCAGCTTCTCAGGGCCGAACACCGGGGAGCTGTTTTTT.

Only a few counts were recorded for this clonotype. CDR3 in amino acids: CASSPGQHNYGYTF. The CDR3 DNA is TGTGCCAGCAGCCCGGGACAGCATAACTATGGCTACACCTTC. V is TRBV12-3 or TRBV12-4 and J is TRBJ1-2; TRBD1 matches 7 bases. V lost 6 bases, J lost 1 base, and 5 bases stayed unmatched. This CDR3 has 14 amino acids.

The chain carries TRBV7-8 and TRBJ1-2; D unresolved. CDR1 is SGHVS and CDR2 is FQNEAQ in the germline V gene. CDR3 length: 15 residues. Trimming took off 2 bases at V and 2 bases at J, with 12 bases between the two ends. CDR3 nucleotides: TGTGCCAGCAGCTTAAGTAGCCACGGGAACTATGGCTACACCTTC. It encodes CASSLSSHGNYGYTF.

This clonotype was observed many times. The chain joins TRBV7-3 to TRBJ2-1, with a weak D call TRBD2 (6 bases). Germline CDR1 and CDR2: SGHTA and FQGTGA. V lost 3 bases and J 9 bases, leaving 9 bases between the germline ends. The CDR3 is 12 amino acids. The DNA of the CDR3 is TGTGCCAGCAGCTTCGTCGGGGGTGAGCAGTTCTTC. Translated: CASSFVGGEQFF.

This clonotype was observed at least ten times. This chain uses TRBV5-1 with TRBJ2-7; D might be TRBD1 (6 bases). CDR1 is SGHRS, CDR2 YFSETQ, per germline. CDR3 length equals 14 residues. Trimming cost V 3 bases and J 1 base, with 11 bases left between them. CDR3 in DNA: TGCGCCAGCAGCTGGGACACAGGTTCCTACGAGCAGTACTTC. This codes for CASSWDTGSYEQYF.

The V gene is TRBV28, the J gene TRBJ2-3; 12 bases are shared with TRBD2. CDR1 is MDHEN, CDR2 SYDVKM, per germline. Trimming at V came to 6 bases and at J to 8 bases, leaving 15 bases not matched to a gene. This CDR3 region has 17 residues. The CDR3 region has the DNA TGTGCCAGCAGCTCTCCTTCTAGCGGGAGGGGAGGCGGTACGCAGTATTTT. Translated, it gives CASSSPSSGRGGGTQYF.

This clonotype was seen a handful of times. The J gene is TRBJ2-7, the V gene TRBV20-1; 7 bases fit TRBD2. This CDR3 spans 13 amino acids. J was trimmed by 6 bases and V by 3 bases; bases with no gene match: 8. Germline V CDR1 and CDR2: DFQATT, SNEGSKA (reference sequence). The CDR3 here is CSASPTTSAEQYF. The CDR3 DNA reads as TGCAGTGCTAGCCCGACCACTAGCGCCGAGCAGTACTTC.

The chain couples TRBV12-3 or TRBV12-4 to TRBJ1-6, with 9 bases aligning to TRBD1. V gave up 2 bases and J gave up 9 bases; unmatched junction bases: 8. The CDR3 is 16 amino acids. The chain's CDR3 is CASSLLQGAIASPLHF. The CDR3 DNA sequence: TGTGCCAGCAGTTTATTACAGGGGGCCATAGCTTCACCCCTCCACTTT.

This clonotype has just a few counts. The V gene is TRBV5-1, the J gene TRBJ2-2; 7 nucleotides agree with TRBD1. Germline V gene sequence: CDR1 SGHRS, CDR2 YFSETQ. Losses at the gene ends were 1 base for V and 3 bases for J; bases not matched to a gene: 3. The CDR3 is 15 amino acids. This chain's CDR3 is CASSLSGTDTGELFF. The DNA of the CDR3 is TGCGCCAGCAGCTTGTCCGGGACAGACACCGGGGAGCTGTTTTTT.